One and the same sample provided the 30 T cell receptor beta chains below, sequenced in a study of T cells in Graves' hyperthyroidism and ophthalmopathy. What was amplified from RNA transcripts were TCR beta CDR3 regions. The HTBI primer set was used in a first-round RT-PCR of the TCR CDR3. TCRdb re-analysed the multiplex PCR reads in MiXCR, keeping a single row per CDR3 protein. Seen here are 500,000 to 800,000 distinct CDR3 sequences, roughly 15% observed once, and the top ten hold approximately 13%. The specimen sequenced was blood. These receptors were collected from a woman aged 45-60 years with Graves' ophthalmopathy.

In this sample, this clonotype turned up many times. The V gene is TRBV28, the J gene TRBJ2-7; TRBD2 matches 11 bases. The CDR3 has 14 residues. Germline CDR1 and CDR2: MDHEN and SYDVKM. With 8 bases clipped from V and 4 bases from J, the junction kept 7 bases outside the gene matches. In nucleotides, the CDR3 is TGTGCCAGCTATACTAGCGGGAGTCTTTACGAGCAGTACTTC. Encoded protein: CASYTSGSLYEQYF.

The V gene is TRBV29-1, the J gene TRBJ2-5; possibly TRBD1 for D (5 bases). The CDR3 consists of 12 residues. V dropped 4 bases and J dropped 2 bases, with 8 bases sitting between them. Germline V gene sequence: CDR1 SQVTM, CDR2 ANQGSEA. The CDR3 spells CSVARGQETQYF. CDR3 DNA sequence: TGCAGCGTTGCTAGGGGACAAGAGACCCAGTACTTC. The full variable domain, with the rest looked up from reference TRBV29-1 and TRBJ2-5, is SAVISQKPSRDICQRGTSLTIQCQVDSQVTMMFWYRQQPGQSLTLIATANQGSEATYESGFVIDKFPISRPNLTFSTLTVSNMSPEDSSIYLCSVARGQETQYFGPGTRLLVL.

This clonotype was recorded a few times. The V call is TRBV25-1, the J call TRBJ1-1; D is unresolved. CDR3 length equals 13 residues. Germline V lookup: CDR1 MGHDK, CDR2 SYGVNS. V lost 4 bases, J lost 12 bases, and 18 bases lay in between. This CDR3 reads CASSANLAGSPFF. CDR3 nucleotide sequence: TGTGCCAGCAGTGCCAATCTGGCAGGCTCGCCTTTCTTT. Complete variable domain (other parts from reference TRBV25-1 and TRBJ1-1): EADIYQTPRYLVIGTGKKITLECSQTMGHDKMYWYQQDPGMELHLIHYSYGVNSTEKGDLSSESTVSRIRTEHFPLTLESARPSHTSQYLCASSANLAGSPFFGQGTRLTVV.

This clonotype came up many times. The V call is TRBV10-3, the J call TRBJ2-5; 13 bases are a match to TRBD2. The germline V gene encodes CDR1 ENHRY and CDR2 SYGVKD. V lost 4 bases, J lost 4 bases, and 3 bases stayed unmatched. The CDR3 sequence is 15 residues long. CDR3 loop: CAISGTSGSPETQYF. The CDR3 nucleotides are TGTGCCATCAGTGGGACTAGCGGGAGCCCAGAGACCCAGTACTTC.

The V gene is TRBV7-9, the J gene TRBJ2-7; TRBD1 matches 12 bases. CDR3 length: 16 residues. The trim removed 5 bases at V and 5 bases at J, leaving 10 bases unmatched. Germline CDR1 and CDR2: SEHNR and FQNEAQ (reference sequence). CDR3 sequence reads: CASSPTGTGGDDEQYF. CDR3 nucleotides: TGTGCCAGCAGCCCGACCGGGACAGGGGGCGACGACGAGCAGTACTTC. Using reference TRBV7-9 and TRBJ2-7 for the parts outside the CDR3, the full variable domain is DTGVSQNPRHKITKRGQNVTFRCDPISEHNRLYWYRQTLGQGPEFLTYFQNEAQLEKSRLLSDRFSAERPKGSFSTLEIQRTEQGDSAMYLCASSPTGTGGDDEQYFGPGTRLTVT.

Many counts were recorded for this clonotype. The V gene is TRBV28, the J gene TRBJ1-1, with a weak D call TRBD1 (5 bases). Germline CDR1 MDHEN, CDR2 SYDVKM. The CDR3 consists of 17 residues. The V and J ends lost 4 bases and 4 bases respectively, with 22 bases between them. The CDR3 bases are TGTGCCAGCAGTTCCCCGGGACCGTCCTCCCGGGGCACTGAAGCTTTCTTT. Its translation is CASSSPGPSSRGTEAFF.

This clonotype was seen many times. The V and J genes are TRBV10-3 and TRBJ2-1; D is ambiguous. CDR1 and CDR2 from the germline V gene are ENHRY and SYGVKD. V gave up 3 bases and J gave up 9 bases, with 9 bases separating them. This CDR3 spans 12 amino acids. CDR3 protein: CAISDHAGEQFF. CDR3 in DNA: TGTGCCATCAGTGACCACGCTGGTGAGCAGTTCTTC.

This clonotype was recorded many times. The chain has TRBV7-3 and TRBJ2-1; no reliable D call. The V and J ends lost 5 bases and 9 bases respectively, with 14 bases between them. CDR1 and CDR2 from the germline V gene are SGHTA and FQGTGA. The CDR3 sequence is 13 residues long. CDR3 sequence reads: CASSPTSGTEQFF. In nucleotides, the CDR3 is TGTGCCAGCAGCCCCACGTCGGGCACTGAGCAGTTCTTC.

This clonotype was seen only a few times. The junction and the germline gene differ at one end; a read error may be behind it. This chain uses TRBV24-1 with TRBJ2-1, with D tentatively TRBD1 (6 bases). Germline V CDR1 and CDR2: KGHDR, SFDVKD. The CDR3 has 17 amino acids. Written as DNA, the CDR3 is TGTGCCACCAGTGATTTAGGGGGTTCCTTCTCCTACAATGGGCAGTTCTTC. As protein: CATSDLGGSFSYNGQFF.

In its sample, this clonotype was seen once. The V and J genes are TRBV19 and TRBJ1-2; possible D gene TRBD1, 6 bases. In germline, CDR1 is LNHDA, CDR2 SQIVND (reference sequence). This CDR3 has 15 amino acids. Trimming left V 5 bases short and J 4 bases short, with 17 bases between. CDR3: CASSHAHRDFYGYTF. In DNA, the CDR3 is TGTGCCAGTAGTCACGCTCACAGGGATTTCTATGGCTACACCTTC.

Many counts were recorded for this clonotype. Written as DNA, the CDR3 is TGTGCCAGCAGTTTAATGACCGGACGGAGTAGCAATCAGCCCCAGCATTTT. Protein sequence: CASSLMTGRSSNQPQHF. V and J are TRBV12-3 or TRBV12-4 and TRBJ1-5; D ambiguous. V lost 2 bases and J 0 bases, leaving 14 bases between the germline ends. The CDR3 sequence is 17 residues long.

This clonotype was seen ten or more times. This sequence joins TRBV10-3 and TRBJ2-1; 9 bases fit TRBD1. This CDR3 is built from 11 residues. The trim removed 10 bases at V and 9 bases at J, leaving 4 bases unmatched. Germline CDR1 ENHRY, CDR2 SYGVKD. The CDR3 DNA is TGTGCCACACAGGGGGCGGGTGAGCAGTTCTTC. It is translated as CATQGAGEQFF.

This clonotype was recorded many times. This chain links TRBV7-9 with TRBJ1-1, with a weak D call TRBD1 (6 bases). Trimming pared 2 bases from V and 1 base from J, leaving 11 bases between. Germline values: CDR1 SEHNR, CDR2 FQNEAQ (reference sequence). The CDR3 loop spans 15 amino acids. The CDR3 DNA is TGTGCCAGCAGCTTAATGGGAGGGGGGAACACTGAAGCTTTCTTT. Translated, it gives CASSLMGGGNTEAFF.

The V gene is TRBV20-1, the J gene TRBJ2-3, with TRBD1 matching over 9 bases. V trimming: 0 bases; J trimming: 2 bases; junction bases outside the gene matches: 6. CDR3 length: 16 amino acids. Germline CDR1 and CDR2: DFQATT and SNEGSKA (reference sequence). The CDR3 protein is CSAREMTGGITDTQYF. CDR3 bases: TGCAGTGCTAGAGAGATGACAGGGGGGATCACAGATACGCAGTATTTT.

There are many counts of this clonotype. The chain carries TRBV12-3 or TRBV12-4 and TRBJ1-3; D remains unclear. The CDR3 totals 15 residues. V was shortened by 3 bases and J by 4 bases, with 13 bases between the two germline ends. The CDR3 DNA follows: TGTGCCAGCAGTTTCGAGTTCCGCTTCGGAAACACCATATATTTT. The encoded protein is CASSFEFRFGNTIYF.

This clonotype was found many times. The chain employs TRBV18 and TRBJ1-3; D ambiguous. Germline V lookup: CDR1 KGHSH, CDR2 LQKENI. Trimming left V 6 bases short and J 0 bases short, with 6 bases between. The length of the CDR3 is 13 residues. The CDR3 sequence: CASSYDSGNTIYF. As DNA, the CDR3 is TGTGCCAGCTCTTACGACTCTGGAAACACCATATATTTT.

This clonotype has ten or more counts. DNA of the CDR3: TGCGCCAGCAGCTCTCGTGGCGGCGGCGGGGATACGCAGTATTTT. Its translation: CASSSRGGGGDTQYF. This chain joins TRBV5-1 and TRBJ2-3; D possibly corresponds to TRBD2 (5 bases). The CDR3 length is 15 residues. Germline V CDR1 and CDR2: SGHRS, YFSETQ. The V end lost 3 bases, the J end lost 6 bases, and 17 bases lay between the germline ends. Based on the CDR3 plus reference TRBV5-1 and TRBJ2-3, the full variable domain is KAGVTQTPRYLIKTRGQQVTLSCSPISGHRSVSWYQQTPGQGLQFLFEYFSETQRNKGNFPGRFSGRQFSNSRSEMNVSTLELGDSALYLCASSSRGGGGDTQYFGPGTRLTVL.

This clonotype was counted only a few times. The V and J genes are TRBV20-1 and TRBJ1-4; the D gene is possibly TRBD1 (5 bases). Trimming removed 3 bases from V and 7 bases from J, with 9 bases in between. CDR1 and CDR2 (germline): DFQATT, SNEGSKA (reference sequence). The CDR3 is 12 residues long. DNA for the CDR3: TGCAGTGCTAGGCAGGGTCTTGAAAAACTGTTTTTT. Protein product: CSARQGLEKLFF.

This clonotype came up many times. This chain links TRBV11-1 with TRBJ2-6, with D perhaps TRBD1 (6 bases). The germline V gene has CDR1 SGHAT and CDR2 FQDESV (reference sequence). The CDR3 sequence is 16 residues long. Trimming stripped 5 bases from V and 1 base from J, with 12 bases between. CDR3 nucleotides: TGTGCCAGCAGCGCGCGCAGGGGATCTGGGGCCAACGTCCTGACTTTC. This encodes CASSARRGSGANVLTF.

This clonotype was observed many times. CDR3 sequence reads: CSAREGLAGYEQYF. In DNA form, the CDR3 reads TGCAGTGCTAGAGAGGGACTAGCGGGATACGAGCAGTACTTC. The chain carries TRBV20-1 and TRBJ2-7; 13 bases are a match to TRBD2. Trimming at V came to 0 bases and at J to 4 bases, leaving 0 bases not matched to a gene. There are 14 residues in the CDR3. Germline V lookup: CDR1 DFQATT, CDR2 SNEGSKA (reference sequence).

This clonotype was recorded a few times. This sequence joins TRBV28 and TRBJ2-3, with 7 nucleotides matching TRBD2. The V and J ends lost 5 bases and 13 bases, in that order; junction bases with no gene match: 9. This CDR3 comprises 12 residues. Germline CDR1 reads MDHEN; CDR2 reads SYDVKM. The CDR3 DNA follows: TGTGCCAGCAGTCCCGACGGGAGGAGGAAGTATTTT. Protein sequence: CASSPDGRRKYF. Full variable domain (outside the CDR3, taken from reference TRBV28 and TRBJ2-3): DVKVTQSSRYLVKRTGEKVFLECVQDMDHENMFWYRQDPGLGLRLIYFSYDVKMKEKGDIPEGYSVSREKKERFSLILESASTNQTSMYLCASSPDGRRKYFGPGTRLTVL.

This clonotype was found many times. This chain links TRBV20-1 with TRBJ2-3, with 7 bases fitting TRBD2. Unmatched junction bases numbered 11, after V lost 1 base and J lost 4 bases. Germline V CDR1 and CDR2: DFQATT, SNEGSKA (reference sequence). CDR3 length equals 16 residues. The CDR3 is CSARGSGGSWADTQYF. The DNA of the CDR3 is TGCAGTGCTAGAGGGTCGGGCGGGAGTTGGGCAGATACGCAGTATTTT.

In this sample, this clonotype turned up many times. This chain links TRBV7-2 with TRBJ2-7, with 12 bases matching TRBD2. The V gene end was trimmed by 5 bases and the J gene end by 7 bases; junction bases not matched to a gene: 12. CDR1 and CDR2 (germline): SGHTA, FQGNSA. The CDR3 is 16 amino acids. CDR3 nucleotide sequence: TGTGCCAGCAGCATCCTCTTGACTAGCGGGAGTGGAGAGCAGTACTTC. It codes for CASSILLTSGSGEQYF.

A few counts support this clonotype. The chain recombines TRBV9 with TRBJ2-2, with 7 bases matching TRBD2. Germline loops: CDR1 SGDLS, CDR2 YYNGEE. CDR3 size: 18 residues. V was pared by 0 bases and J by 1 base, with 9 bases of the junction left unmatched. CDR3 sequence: CASSVEPLRGGNTGELFF. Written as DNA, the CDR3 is TGTGCCAGCAGCGTAGAACCCCTACGCGGGGGGAACACCGGGGAGCTGTTTTTT.

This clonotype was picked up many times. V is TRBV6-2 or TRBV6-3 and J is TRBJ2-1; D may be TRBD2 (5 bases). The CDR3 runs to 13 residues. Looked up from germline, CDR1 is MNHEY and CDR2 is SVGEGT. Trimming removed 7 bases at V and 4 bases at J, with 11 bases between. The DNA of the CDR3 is TGTGCCAGCACACTCCGGGGTTACAATGAGCAGTTCTTC. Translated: CASTLRGYNEQFF.

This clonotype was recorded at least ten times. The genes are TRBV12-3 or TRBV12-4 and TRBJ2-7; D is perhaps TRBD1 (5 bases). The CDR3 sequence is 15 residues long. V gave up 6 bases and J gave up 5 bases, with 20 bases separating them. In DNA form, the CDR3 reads TGTGCCAGCAGCGAAGGTCCAGGGAAGGGCGACGAGCAGTACTTC. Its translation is CASSEGPGKGDEQYF.

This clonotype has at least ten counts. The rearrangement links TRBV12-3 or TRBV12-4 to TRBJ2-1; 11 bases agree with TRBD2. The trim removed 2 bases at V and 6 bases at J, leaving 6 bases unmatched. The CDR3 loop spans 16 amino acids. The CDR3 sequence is CASSLTGTSGSNEQFF. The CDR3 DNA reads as TGTGCCAGCAGTTTAACCGGGACTAGCGGAAGCAATGAGCAGTTCTTC.

The CDR3 DNA reads TGTGCCAGCATCCGGGGCTCGAACACCGGGGAGCTGTTTTTT. This sequence encodes CASIRGSNTGELFF. The chain carries TRBV5-4 and TRBJ2-2; D tentatively reads TRBD1 or TRBD2 (5 bases each). The CDR3 is made up of 14 amino acids. Trimming removed 6 bases from V and 0 bases from J, with 9 bases in between. Germline V lookup: CDR1 SGHNT, CDR2 YYREEE (reference sequence).

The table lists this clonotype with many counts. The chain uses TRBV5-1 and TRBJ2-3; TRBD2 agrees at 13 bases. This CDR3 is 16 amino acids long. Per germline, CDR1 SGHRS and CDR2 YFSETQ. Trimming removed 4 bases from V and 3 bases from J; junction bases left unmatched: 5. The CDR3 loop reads CASSPGTSGKTDTQYF. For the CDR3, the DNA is TGCGCCAGCAGCCCGGGGACTAGCGGGAAAACAGATACGCAGTATTTT.

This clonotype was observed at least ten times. The CDR3 loop reads CASSLGRTYSNQPQHF. The CDR3 DNA reads TGTGCCAGCAGCTTAGGTCGGACTTATAGCAATCAGCCCCAGCATTTT. The genes are TRBV13 and TRBJ1-5; D is ambiguous. CDR3 size: 16 residues. Germline CDR1 is PRHDT and CDR2 is FYEKMQ (reference sequence). Between the trimmed V and J ends, which lost 0 bases and 0 bases, there was a span of 9 bases.